This T cell receptor beta chain was documented in a study of blood T cell repertoires in COVID-19. Turning to the study itself: Whether acute or convalescent, the COVID-19 samples came from the United States, Italy and Spain.

Per the original methods: Counts of nucleated cells, estimated from reference gene primer amplification, were obtained. The method was immunoSEQ multiplex PCR; TCRdb's version includes in-frame clones alone and lacks a portion of them. The DNA gave D and trimming, while V, J and clone size come from that table. The table shows almost 200,000 clones, with about nine tenths occurring only once. The germline V gene has CDR1 ENHRY and CDR2 SYGVKD. The CDR3 loop spans 17 amino acids. The ends lost 3 bases at V and 6 bases at J; junction bases unmatched: 14. Sequencing used peripheral blood. The source is a woman between 70 and 85 years old with acute or convalescent COVID-19. The chain uses TRBV10-3 and TRBJ2-5, with TRBD2 matching 9 bases. The CDR3 protein is CAISDTMAGGPGKTQYF. CDR3 bases: TGTGCCATCAGTGATACAATGGCGGGAGGGCCTGGGAAGACCCAGTACTTC.